Presented here are 20 T cell receptor beta chains from one specimen sequenced in a study of control samples from healthy donors and cancer patients. Only in-frame clones appear in the TCRdb table, and some are missing; sequencing was by immunoSEQ multiplex PCR. The table shows about 89,000 clones, with about 84% occurring only once. The sequenced material came from blood. Source of these receptors: a woman aged 40 to 49 in good health.

Only a few counts were recorded for this clone. This chain uses TRBV24-1 with TRBJ2-1; D not resolved. The germline V gene encodes CDR1 KGHDR and CDR2 SFDVKD. The CDR3 spans 16 residues. The V and J ends lost 10 bases and 6 bases respectively, with 24 bases between them. The CDR3 coding sequence is TGTGCCACGGGTGATATATTCTTTGAGGATGCCAATGAGCAGTTCTTC. Its translation: CATGDIFFEDANEQFF.

The CDR3 DNA follows: TGTGCCAGCAGTTACTCAACAGGGAGACACATGAACACTGAAGCTTTCTTT. It is translated as CASSYSTGRHMNTEAFF. V gene TRBV6-2 or TRBV6-3 combines with J gene TRBJ1-1, with D possibly TRBD1 on 6 matching bases. Trimming took 0 bases from V and 0 from J, leaving 14 bases between them. The CDR3 extends over 17 amino acids. Looked up from germline, CDR1 is MNHEY and CDR2 is SVGEGT.

The chain couples TRBV19 to TRBJ1-2, with TRBD1 matching 8 bases. Trimming at V came to 3 bases and at J to 4 bases, leaving 4 bases not matched to a gene. CDR3 length equals 14 residues. Looked up from germline, CDR1 is LNHDA and CDR2 is SQIVND (reference sequence). The CDR3 loop reads CASSINRGAYGYTF. DNA of the CDR3: TGTGCCAGTAGTATCAACAGGGGGGCCTATGGCTACACCTTC. The full variable domain, rest sourced from reference TRBV19 and TRBJ1-2, is DGGITQSPKYLFRKEGQNVTLSCEQNLNHDAMYWYRQDPGQGLRLIYYSQIVNDFQKGDIAEGYSVSREKKESFPLTVTSAQKNPTAFYLCASSINRGAYGYTFGSGTRLTVV.

The chain has TRBV14 and TRBJ1-3; D ambiguous. The V end lost 0 bases, the J end lost 7 bases, and 7 bases lay between the germline ends. The CDR3 has 13 amino acids. In germline, CDR1 is SGHDN, CDR2 FVKESK. The chain's CDR3 is CASSQDPRNTIYF. CDR3 sequence (DNA): TGTGCCAGCAGCCAAGATCCCCGGAACACCATATATTTT.

V usage is TRBV5-1 and J usage is TRBJ2-7; 12 bases match TRBD1. Germline CDR1 reads SGHRS; CDR2 reads YFSETQ. CDR3 length: 17 residues. The junction had 11 bases not matched to a gene; V was cut back by 1 base and J by 6 bases. The CDR3 region is CASSLSLTGQGAFEQYF. CDR3 bases: TGCGCCAGCAGCTTGTCCCTAACGGGACAGGGGGCGTTCGAGCAGTACTTC.

This clone appeared a single time. The chain links TRBV6-5 to TRBJ2-2; possibly TRBD1 for D (6 bases). This CDR3 comprises 11 residues. V lost 7 bases to trimming and J lost 7 bases, with 7 bases between them. Germline V gives CDR1 MNHEY, CDR2 SVGAGI. CDR3 amino acids: CASIGGGELFF. In DNA, the CDR3 is TGTGCCAGCATAGGGGGCGGGGAGCTGTTTTTT.

This chain uses TRBV3-1 (or the pseudogene TRBV3-2) with TRBJ2-1; 8 nucleotides align to TRBD2. This CDR3 has 15 amino acids. The V gene end was trimmed by 1 base and the J gene end by 5 bases; junction bases not matched to a gene: 4. The germline CDR1 and CDR2 sequences are LGHDT and YNNKEL (reference sequence). In DNA, the CDR3 is TGTGCCAGCAGCCAAGGGCGGGGGGCCAACAATGAGCAGTTCTTC. Its protein is CASSQGRGANNEQFF.

This clone has just a few counts. This sequence joins TRBV5-3 and TRBJ1-5; the D gene is possibly TRBD1 (6 bases). TRBV5-3 carries the ORF label, with uncertain function. This CDR3 contains 16 residues. V was cut by 4 bases and J by 0 bases, with 14 bases left in between. CDR3 protein: CARSIGQRPSNQPQHF. The CDR3 nucleotides read TGTGCCAGAAGCATAGGACAGAGACCTAGCAATCAGCCCCAGCATTTT.

The rearrangement joins TRBV4-1 to TRBJ2-2; the D is unclear. This CDR3 region has 14 residues. V lost 10 bases, J lost 0 bases, and 12 bases lay in between. The germline gives CDR1 MGHRA, CDR2 YSYEKL. This CDR3 reads CATSTRSNTGELFF. The CDR3 region has the DNA TGCGCCACCTCAACCCGTTCGAACACCGGGGAGCTGTTTTTT.

The gene calls are TRBV25-1 and TRBJ1-2; possibly TRBD1 for D (6 bases). With 2 bases removed from V and 8 bases from J, the gap between germline ends came to 9 bases. Germline CDR1 is MGHDK and CDR2 is SYGVNS. The CDR3 runs to 12 residues. The CDR3 is CASSEAGEGYTF. CDR3 DNA sequence: TGTGCCAGCAGTGAAGCAGGGGAGGGCTACACCTTC.

The gene calls are TRBV15 and TRBJ2-1; D may correspond to TRBD1 or TRBD2 (5 bases each). Trimming stripped 3 bases from V and 7 bases from J, with 13 bases between. The CDR3 consists of 14 residues. Germline V gene sequence: CDR1 LNHNV, CDR2 YYDKDF (reference sequence). The DNA for the CDR3 is TGTGCCACCAGCAGTTCCGGGACGGTGAATGAGCAGTTCTTC. Translating it yields CATSSSGTVNEQFF. Complete variable domain (other parts from reference TRBV15 and TRBJ2-1): DAMVIQNPRYQVTQFGKPVTLSCSQTLNHNVMYWYQQKSSQAPKLLFHYYDKDFNNEADTPDNFQSRRPNTSFCFLDIRSPGLGDTAMYLCATSSSGTVNEQFFGPGTRLTVL.

About this clone itself: One end of the junction varies from germline; a read error may be responsible. The chain combines TRBV18 with TRBJ1-2; the match to TRBD1 covers 9 bases. CDR3 length equals 13 residues. In germline, CDR1 is KGHSH, CDR2 LQKENI. This CDR3 reads CASSPRTGDDEDF. Written as DNA, the CDR3 is TGTGCCAGCTCACCCAGGACAGGGGACGACGAGGATTTC.

This chain connects TRBV5-1 to TRBJ1-1; 7 bases line up with TRBD1. V shed 0 bases and J 7 bases; nucleotides not matched to a gene: 3. There are 13 residues in the CDR3. Germline V gene data show CDR1 as SGHRS and CDR2 as YFSETQ. The CDR3 loop reads CASSLETGVEAFF. CDR3 DNA sequence: TGCGCCAGCAGCTTGGAAACAGGGGTTGAAGCTTTCTTT.

V usage is TRBV3-1 (or the pseudogene TRBV3-2) and J usage is TRBJ2-6, with TRBD2 as a possible D gene (5 bases). With 1 base removed from V and 4 bases from J, the gap between germline ends came to 20 bases. Germline V lookup: CDR1 LGHDT, CDR2 YNNKEL (reference sequence). This CDR3 has 19 residues. CDR3 DNA sequence: TGTGCCAGCAGCCAAGGTCTTAAGTCCGGGCCGGGGGGGGCCAACGTCCTGACTTTC. Its protein product is CASSQGLKSGPGGANVLTF.

The V and J genes are TRBV4-3 and TRBJ1-1; TRBD1 matches at 7 bases. The CDR3 has 14 amino acids. Germline V gene sequence: CDR1 LGHNA, CDR2 YSLEER. Trimming at V came to 3 bases and at J to 8 bases, leaving 9 bases not matched to a gene. The CDR3 reads CASSHPDRDGEAFF. The CDR3 DNA sequence: TGCGCCAGCAGCCACCCCGACAGGGATGGCGAAGCTTTCTTT.

The V gene is TRBV27, the J gene TRBJ1-1; D perhaps matches TRBD1 (5 bases). This CDR3 is 16 amino acids long. Per the germline V gene, CDR1 is MNHEY and CDR2 is SMNVEV (reference sequence). Trimming pared 0 bases from V and 0 bases from J, leaving 11 bases between. CDR3 region: CASSLSAGMLNTEAFF. CDR3 in DNA: TGTGCCAGCAGTTTATCCGCAGGGATGTTGAACACTGAAGCTTTCTTT.

The chain is built from TRBV30 and TRBJ1-3; D is unresolved. Germline V lookup: CDR1 GTSNPN, CDR2 SVGIG (reference sequence). Trimming left V 5 bases short and J 4 bases short, with 15 bases between. The CDR3 loop spans 14 amino acids. The CDR3 sequence is CAWSSLFAGNTIYF. The DNA of the CDR3 is TGTGCCTGGTCGTCTCTTTTTGCAGGAAACACCATATATTTT.

V and J are TRBV29-1 and TRBJ2-3; D tentatively reads TRBD1 or TRBD2 (5 bases each). CDR3 length equals 14 residues. The V gene lost 6 bases and the J gene lost 0 bases, with 13 bases spanning the gap. Germline V lookup: CDR1 SQVTM, CDR2 ANQGSEA. The CDR3 DNA follows: TGCAGCGTCGGGGCCCATCCTAGCACAGATACGCAGTATTTT. Its protein product is CSVGAHPSTDTQYF.

The CDR3 spells CASSQGDSLTDTQYF. The CDR3 region has the DNA TGCGCCAGCAGCCAAGGGGACTCGCTCACAGATACGCAGTATTTT. V and J are TRBV5-1 and TRBJ2-3; D might be TRBD2 (6 bases). Trimming took off 4 bases at V and 2 bases at J, with 14 bases between the two ends. The CDR3 loop spans 15 amino acids. CDR1 and CDR2 (germline): SGHRS, YFSETQ.

The chain has TRBV9 and TRBJ1-1; no firm D call. The germline gives CDR1 SGDLS, CDR2 YYNGEE. V lost 4 bases to trimming and J lost 1 base, with 8 bases between them. This CDR3 is 13 amino acids long. For the CDR3, the DNA is TGTGCCAGCAGCCCCGTAGGGAACACTGAAGCTTTCTTT. As protein: CASSPVGNTEAFF.